A selection of T cell receptor beta chains follows, all from one sample in a study of radiation and T cells in renal cell carcinoma. Sequenced by immunoSEQ multiplex PCR; TCRdb stores in-frame clones only, minus some. The table includes some 20,000 clones, approximately 62% detected once. The material was tumor tissue, obtained from a patient whose treatment was nephrectomy without radiotherapy. The receptors stem from a man in his fifties or sixties with renal cell carcinoma. The CDR3 runs from the conserved cysteine through the conserved F or W.

TRBJ2-4 | TRBV11-3 | CASSLDYENIQYF
TRBJ1-6 | TRBV6-1 | CANGHGGTSPLHF
TRBJ1-4 | TRBV5-1 | CASSLYLDEKLFF
TRBJ1-1 | TRBV5-1 | CASSMTGPAEAFF
TRBJ1-4 | TRBV4-1 | CASSSRQNEKLFF
TRBJ2-7 | TRBV4-2 | CASSARDNYEQYF
TRBJ2-5 | TRBV9 | CASSVATTGARETQYF
TRBJ1-2 | TRBV18 | CASSPSREAGYTF
TRBJ2-6 | TRBV5-6 | CASSSGGLSGANVLTF
TRBJ2-3 | TRBV7-2 | CASSLFLRGTTDTQYF
TRBJ1-5 | TRBV30 | CASSEGNSNQPQHF
TRBJ1-1 | TRBV9 | CASSVVGGNTEAFF
TRBJ2-7 | TRBV6-6 | CASSYSPGLDEQYF
TRBJ2-3 | TRBV2 | CASRVSTLFTDTQYF
TRBJ1-6 | TRBV29-1 | CSVRDRGINDSPLHF
TRBJ1-2 | TRBV7-3 | CASSPGTVGLGYTF
TRBJ2-3 | TRBV4-2 | CASSRSGQMADTQYF
TRBJ2-1 | TRBV5-1 | CASRSGGPEQFF
TRBJ2-2 | TRBV29-1 | CSVYQGHRSGELFF
TRBJ1-6 | TRBV4-1 | CASSQEGSGIPQYHSPLHF
TRBJ2-7 | TRBV6-1 | CASSDRRGLSNEQYF
TRBJ1-2 | TRBV19 | CASSKGTGNYGYTF
TRBJ1-1 | TRBV11-1 | CASSLLGGNTEAFF
TRBJ1-3 | TRBV4-3 | CASSSDRAAGNTIYF
TRBJ2-7 | TRBV6-1 | CASSRPNEQYF